The count of the clone carrying this T cell receptor beta chain is one. Its antigen is unidentified. Some clones are missing from TCRdb's copy, which holds only in-frame ones; the method was immunoSEQ multiplex PCR. The sample includes some 40,000 clones, approximately 77% seen only once; the top ten take more than 3.5%. V was pared by 1 base and J by 4 bases, with 12 bases of the junction left unmatched. CDR3 size: 17 residues. Germline CDR1 MGHRA, CDR2 YSYEKL. For approximately 10 days, around 91,000 sorted CD4+ cells grew with T cell-depleted PBMCs and CEF. The entry originates in a study of CD4 T cells in relation to SARS-CoV-2 and coronaviruses.

The genes are TRBV4-1 and TRBJ2-5, with TRBD2 matching over 7 bases. This TCR was sampled from an adult with COVID-19. Sequencing input: naive CD4+ T cells from PBMCs, cultured in vitro. Subset of the sample: naive CD4+ T cells isolated by negative enrichment. This chain's CDR3 is CASSQGGSRTIGETQYF. The DNA for the CDR3 is TGCGCCAGCAGCCAAGGCGGGAGCCGTACCATCGGAGAGACCCAGTACTTC.